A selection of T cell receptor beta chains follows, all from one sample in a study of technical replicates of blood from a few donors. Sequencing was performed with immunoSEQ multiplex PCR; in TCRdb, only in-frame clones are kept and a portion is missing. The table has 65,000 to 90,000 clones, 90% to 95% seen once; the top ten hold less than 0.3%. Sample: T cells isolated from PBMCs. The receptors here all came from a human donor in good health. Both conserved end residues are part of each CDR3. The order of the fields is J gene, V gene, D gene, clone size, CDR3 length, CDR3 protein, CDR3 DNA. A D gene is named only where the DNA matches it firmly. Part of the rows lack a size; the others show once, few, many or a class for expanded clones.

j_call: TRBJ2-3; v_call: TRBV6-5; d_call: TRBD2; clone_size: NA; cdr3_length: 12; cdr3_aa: CASRTSADTQYF; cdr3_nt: TGTGCCAGCAGGACTAGCGCAGATACGCAGTATTTT
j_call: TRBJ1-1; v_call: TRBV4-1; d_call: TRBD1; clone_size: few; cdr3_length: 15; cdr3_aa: CASSHWGQGNTEAFF; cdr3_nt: TGCGCCAGCAGCCATTGGGGACAGGGAAACACTGAAGCTTTCTTT
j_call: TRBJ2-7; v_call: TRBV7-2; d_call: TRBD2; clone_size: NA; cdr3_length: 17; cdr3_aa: CASSFNRLAGASYEQYF; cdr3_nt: TGTGCCAGCAGCTTTAATCGACTAGCGGGAGCCTCCTACGAGCAGTACTTC
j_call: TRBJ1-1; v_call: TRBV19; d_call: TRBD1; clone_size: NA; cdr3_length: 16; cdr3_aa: CASRSGTGGGYTEAFF; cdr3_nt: TGTGCCAGTAGATCCGGGACAGGGGGCGGGTACACTGAAGCTTTCTTT
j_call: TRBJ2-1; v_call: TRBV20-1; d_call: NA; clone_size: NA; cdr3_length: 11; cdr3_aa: CSATNNNEQFF; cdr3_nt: TGCAGTGCTACTAATAACAATGAGCAGTTCTTC
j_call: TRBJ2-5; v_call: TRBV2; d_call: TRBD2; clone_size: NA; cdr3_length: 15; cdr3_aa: CASGRTSGIQETQYF; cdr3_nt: TGTGCCAGCGGAAGGACTAGCGGAATCCAAGAGACCCAGTACTTC
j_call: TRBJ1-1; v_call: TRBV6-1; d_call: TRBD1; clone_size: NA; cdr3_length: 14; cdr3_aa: CASRRDRGWTEAFF; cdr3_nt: TGTGCCAGCAGGAGGGACAGGGGTTGGACTGAAGCTTTCTTT
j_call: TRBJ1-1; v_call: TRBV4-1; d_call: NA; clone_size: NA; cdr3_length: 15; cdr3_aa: CASTLLDGGNTEAFF; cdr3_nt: TGCGCCAGCACCCTACTGGACGGGGGGAACACTGAAGCTTTCTTT
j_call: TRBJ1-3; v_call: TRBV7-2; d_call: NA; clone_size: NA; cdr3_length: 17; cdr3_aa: CASSLVGGTFTGNTIYF; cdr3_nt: TGTGCCAGCAGCTTAGTAGGGGGAACCTTTACTGGAAACACCATATATTTT
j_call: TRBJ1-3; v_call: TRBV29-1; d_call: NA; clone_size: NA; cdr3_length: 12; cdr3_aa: CSVPGSGNTIYF; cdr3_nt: TGCAGCGTACCAGGGTCTGGAAACACCATATATTTT
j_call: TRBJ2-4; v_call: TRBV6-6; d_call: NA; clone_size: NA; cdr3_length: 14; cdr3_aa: CASSPAVLKNIQYF; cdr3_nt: TGTGCCAGCAGCCCCGCCGTACTCAAAAACATTCAGTACTTC
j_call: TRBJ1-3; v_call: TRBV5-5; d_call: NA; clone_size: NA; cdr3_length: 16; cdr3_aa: CASSFTGTPAGNTIYF; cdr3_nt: TGTGCCAGCAGTTTTACCGGGACACCGGCTGGAAACACCATATATTTT
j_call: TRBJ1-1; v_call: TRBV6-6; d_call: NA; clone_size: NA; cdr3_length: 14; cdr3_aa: CASSYDYGGTEAFF; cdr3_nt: TGTGCCAGCAGTTACGACTACGGGGGGACTGAAGCTTTCTTT
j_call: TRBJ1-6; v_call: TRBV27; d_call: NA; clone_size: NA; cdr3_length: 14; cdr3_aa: CASSFSERYSPLHF; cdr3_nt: TGTGCCAGCAGTTTTTCGGAGCGGTATTCACCCCTCCACTTT
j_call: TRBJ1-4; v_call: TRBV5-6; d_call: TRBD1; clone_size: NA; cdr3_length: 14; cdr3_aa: CASSWGQPNEKLFF; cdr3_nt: TGTGCCAGCAGCTGGGGACAGCCTAATGAAAAACTGTTTTTT
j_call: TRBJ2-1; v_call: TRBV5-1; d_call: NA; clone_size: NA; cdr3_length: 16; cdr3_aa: CASSFAGQSSINEQFF; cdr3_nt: TGCGCCAGCAGCTTCGCCGGACAATCTTCGATTAATGAGCAGTTCTTC